The present T cell receptor beta chain was sequenced within a study of blood T cell repertoires in COVID-19. About the research overall: The study drew acute and convalescent COVID-19 samples from the United States, Italy and Spain. T cells, B-cell-depleted T cells, or PBMCs provided the cDNA or gDNA that served as material.

Losses at the gene ends were 2 bases for V and 4 bases for J; bases not matched to a gene: 8. The CDR3 runs 15 residues. Germline V gene data show CDR1 as GTSNPN and CDR2 as SVGIG (reference sequence). Authors' data handling: Nucleated cell counts were estimated from reference gene primer amplification. The method was immunoSEQ multiplex PCR; TCRdb's version includes in-frame clones alone and lacks a portion of them. V and J calls and clone size are those listed in that table; D and trimming were worked out from the DNA. This sample has some 240,000 clones; roughly 84% occur once, and the top ten carry 1.5% to 1.9%.

The clonotype comes from a middle-aged woman who had recovered from COVID-19. The sample comprised peripheral blood. The chain has TRBV30 and TRBJ1-2; 9 bases map to TRBD1. The CDR3 loop reads CAWSSGTGFGYGYTF. In nucleotides, the CDR3 is TGTGCCTGGAGTTCCGGGACAGGGTTTGGCTATGGCTACACCTTC.